One sample yielded the 20 T cell receptor beta chains listed below, sequenced in a study of blood T cells in healthy people across ages. Together with a sample-barcoded 5' primer, a J-beta primer mix was included in a second PCR lasting about 7 to 11 cycles. Each CDR3 protein is one row after TCRdb ran MiXCR on the 5' RACE reads. The profile shows around 1,500,000 distinct CDR3 sequences, roughly 40% of them singletons. The specimen sequenced was blood. The receptors come from a woman aged 18-35 years in good health.

This rearrangement joins TRBV14 to TRBJ1-2; D possibly corresponds to TRBD1 (5 bases). The CDR3 consists of 12 residues. Looked up from germline, CDR1 is SGHDN and CDR2 is FVKESK. V lost 3 bases to trimming and J lost 9 bases, with 11 bases between them. CDR3 residues: CASSHRAARYTF. The CDR3 DNA reads as TGTGCCAGCAGCCACAGGGCCGCGCGCTACACCTTC.

This chain uses TRBV25-1 with TRBJ1-1, with D possibly TRBD1 on 5 matching bases. V gave up 6 bases and J gave up 4 bases, with 15 bases separating them. The CDR3 runs to 14 residues. Germline loops: CDR1 MGHDK, CDR2 SYGVNS. CDR3 sequence reads: CASRDGALGTEAFF. The CDR3 region has the DNA TGTGCCAGCAGGGACGGGGCTTTAGGCACTGAAGCTTTCTTT.

The table lists this clonotype with many counts. The DNA for the CDR3 is TGTGCCATCAGTGCCAGACAGGGTAGCTACGAGCAGTACTTC. This codes for CAISARQGSYEQYF. The genes are TRBV10-3 and TRBJ2-7; TRBD1 agrees at 7 bases. Germline V gene lookup returns CDR1 ENHRY and CDR2 SYGVKD. The length of the CDR3 is 14 residues. V lost 4 bases and J lost 3; bases outside the gene matches: 6.

This chain uses TRBV10-3 with TRBJ1-1; no definite D call. Germline V gene data show CDR1 as ENHRY and CDR2 as SYGVKD. The CDR3 has 15 residues. Trimming pared 2 bases from V and 4 bases from J, leaving 14 bases between. The CDR3: CAISENILGSTEAFF. The CDR3 DNA is TGTGCCATCAGTGAGAATATCCTCGGGAGCACTGAAGCTTTCTTT.

The V and J genes are TRBV20-1 and TRBJ2-7, with TRBD2 identical over 11 bases. Germline CDR1 reads DFQATT; CDR2 reads SNEGSKA (reference sequence). Trimming at V came to 4 bases and at J to 3 bases, leaving 5 bases not matched to a gene. The CDR3 has 14 residues. The CDR3 DNA is TGCAGTGCTACTAAGACTAGCGGGAACTACGAGCAGTACTTC. Residues: CSATKTSGNYEQYF.

V is TRBV2 and J is TRBJ1-6, with 9 bases identical to TRBD1. This CDR3 contains 15 residues. Looked up from germline, CDR1 is SNHLY and CDR2 is FYNNEI. Trimming removed 6 bases from V and 7 bases from J; junction bases left unmatched: 7. CDR3 protein: CASSTQTGGNSPLHF. The CDR3 DNA sequence: TGTGCCAGCAGCACACAGACAGGGGGGAATTCACCCCTCCACTTT.

V gene TRBV4-1 combines with J gene TRBJ2-3; tentative D call: TRBD1 (6 bases). V lost 0 bases to trimming and J lost 2 bases, with 12 bases between them. This CDR3 has 16 residues. Germline values: CDR1 MGHRA, CDR2 YSYEKL. CDR3 residues: CASSQDPGVITDTQYF. In DNA form, the CDR3 reads TGCGCCAGCAGCCAAGACCCAGGGGTAATCACAGATACGCAGTATTTT.

A few counts support this clonotype. This chain uses TRBV24-1 with TRBJ2-3; 8 bases line up with TRBD2. V gave up 4 bases and J gave up 4 bases; unmatched junction bases: 6. The CDR3 is 15 amino acids. Germline lookup yields CDR1 KGHDR and CDR2 SFDVKD. The CDR3 is CATSDPGGPADTQYF. For the CDR3, the DNA is TGTGCCACCAGTGACCCGGGAGGGCCAGCAGATACGCAGTATTTT.

This clonotype was observed a few times. The rearrangement links TRBV4-1 to TRBJ1-4; tentatively, D is TRBD1 (5 bases). The germline gives CDR1 MGHRA, CDR2 YSYEKL. V was trimmed by 0 bases and J by 8 bases, leaving 13 bases between them. This CDR3 has 15 residues. CDR3 amino acids: CASSQDDRGNEKLFF. CDR3 bases: TGCGCCAGCAGCCAAGATGACCGGGGGAACGAAAAACTGTTTTTT.

This clonotype was observed a handful of times. The chain links TRBV20-1 to TRBJ2-1, with 13 nucleotides matching TRBD2. The V gene end was trimmed by 5 bases and the J gene end by 7 bases; junction bases not matched to a gene: 5. This CDR3 is built from 14 residues. Per the germline V gene, CDR1 is DFQATT and CDR2 is SNEGSKA (reference sequence). The CDR3 region is CSAARTSGRNEQFF. CDR3 sequence (DNA): TGCAGTGCTGCACGGACTAGCGGGAGAAATGAGCAGTTCTTC.

The chain couples TRBV25-1 to TRBJ2-5, with 11 bases aligning to TRBD1. The length of the CDR3 is 15 residues. Losses at the gene ends were 3 bases for V and 11 bases for J; bases not matched to a gene: 11. Looked up from germline, CDR1 is MGHDK and CDR2 is SYGVNS. CDR3 sequence (DNA): TGTGCCAGCAGTGATCACGGACAGGGGGCGGAGGAGCAGTACTTC. It translates to CASSDHGQGAEEQYF.

This clonotype was picked up a small number of times. This rearrangement joins TRBV5-6 to TRBJ1-2; a possible D gene is TRBD1 (6 bases). The CDR3 runs 15 residues. The V end lost 4 bases, the J end lost 3 bases, and 16 bases lay between the germline ends. The V gene's germline CDR1 is SGHDT and CDR2 YYEEEE. The CDR3 DNA reads TGTGCCAGCAGCACCTCCCGACAGGAGTACTATGGCTACACCTTC. This codes for CASSTSRQEYYGYTF.

This clonotype was counted only a few times. The chain recombines TRBV4-1 with TRBJ2-5, with 10 bases aligning to TRBD2. V shed 4 bases and J 5 bases; nucleotides not matched to a gene: 7. Germline-derived CDR1 and CDR2 are MGHRA and YSYEKL. The CDR3 runs 15 residues. Here the CDR3 reads CASSRSGRVVETQYF. CDR3 bases: TGCGCCAGCAGCCGGAGCGGGAGGGTCGTGGAGACCCAGTACTTC.

CDR3 residues: CAIQTSTGGGYTF. The CDR3 coding sequence is TGTGCCATCCAGACCTCGACAGGGGGTGGCTACACCTTC. The chain is built from TRBV10-3 and TRBJ1-2; 9 bases agree with TRBD1. From germline, CDR1 is ENHRY and CDR2 SYGVKD. V dropped 8 bases and J dropped 7; count of bases not matched to a gene: 8. The CDR3 extends over 13 amino acids.

This clonotype was seen a few times. V gene TRBV6-2 or TRBV6-3 combines with J gene TRBJ1-5; 7 bases map to TRBD1. CDR3 length equals 20 residues. Germline V gives CDR1 MNHEY, CDR2 SVGEGT. The V and J ends lost 5 bases and 1 base, in that order; junction bases with no gene match: 20. DNA for the CDR3: TGTGCCAGCAGTACGCGTAAGTACGCGTCAGGGGGAACGAGCAATCAGCCCCAGCATTTT. Translated: CASSTRKYASGGTSNQPQHF.

CDR3 protein: CASSPQLAGGPKGQYF. DNA of the CDR3: TGTGCCAGCAGTCCGCAACTAGCGGGGGGGCCGAAAGGGCAGTACTTC. The J gene is TRBJ2-4, the V gene TRBV12-3 or TRBV12-4, with 13 bases lining up with TRBD2. V lost 5 bases to trimming and J lost 13 bases; unmatched junction nucleotides: 14. The CDR3 consists of 16 residues.

Points on this clonotype: The missing conserved phenylalanine or tryptophan at the end of this CDR3 makes a read error likely. The chain links TRBV7-9 to TRBJ2-7; D is undetermined. The CDR3 totals 13 residues. Germline CDR1 and CDR2: SEHNR and FQNEAQ (reference sequence). V lost 1 base to trimming and J lost 7 bases, with 11 bases between them. CDR3 sequence reads: CASSLGYLNEQYL. The DNA of the CDR3 is TGTGCCAGCAGCTTAGGCTACCTCAATGAGCAGTACCTC.

The J gene is TRBJ2-3, the V gene TRBV27; D is undetermined. The CDR3 covers 16 residues. Trimming took off 2 bases at V and 0 bases at J, with 12 bases between the two ends. Germline-derived CDR1 and CDR2 are MNHEY and SMNVEV (reference sequence). The CDR3 region is CASSLLGPLSTDTQYF. Here the CDR3 DNA reads TGTGCCAGCAGTTTACTCGGACCCCTCAGCACAGATACGCAGTATTTT.

This clonotype turned up a few times. The chain uses TRBV9 and TRBJ2-5, with 11 bases lining up with TRBD2. The CDR3 extends over 17 amino acids. From germline, CDR1 is SGDLS and CDR2 YYNGEE. Trimming at V came to 3 bases and at J to 1 base, leaving 8 bases not matched to a gene. CDR3 nucleotide sequence: TGTGCCAGCAGCGGCGGTCCACTAGCGGGGGTCCAAGAGACCCAGTACTTC. It codes for CASSGGPLAGVQETQYF. Full variable domain (remainder filled in from reference TRBV9 and TRBJ2-5): DSGVTQTPKHLITATGQRVTLRCSPRSGDLSVYWYQQSLDQGLQFLIQYYNGEERAKGNILERFSAQQFPDLHSELNLSSLELGDSALYFCASSGGPLAGVQETQYFGPGTRLLVL.

The chain couples TRBV20-1 to TRBJ2-1; D gene ambiguous. Germline V CDR1 and CDR2: DFQATT, SNEGSKA (reference sequence). The CDR3 has 14 amino acids. Trimming took off 4 bases at V and 2 bases at J, with 12 bases between the two ends. CDR3 sequence reads: CSAIQRTPYNEQFF. Here the CDR3 DNA reads TGCAGTGCTATCCAGCGAACCCCCTACAATGAGCAGTTCTTC.